This T cell receptor (beta chain) was documented in a study of a mutant IDH1 vaccine in newly diagnosed glioma. The overall study: Treated patients showed a male proportion of approximately 62%, a female proportion of about 40%, and a mean age of around 39 years.

Specified time point: baseline, week 1 (first vaccination visit). The treatment denotes: pre-vaccination baseline after standard-of-care therapy. Each tumor in the donors was a new WHO grade 3 or 4 astrocytoma, IDH1-mutant and ATRX-lost. CDR3 length: 14 amino acids. CDR1 and CDR2 (germline): SNHLY, FYNNEI. V lost 4 bases, J lost 4 bases, and 5 bases stayed unmatched. Assay: immunoSEQ multiplex PCR; the TCRdb copy retains only in-frame clones and omits some. The table has around 82,000 clones, almost 85% seen once. This rearrangement joins TRBV2 to TRBJ2-5; 8 bases agree with TRBD1. The TCR sequence derives from a man between 40 and 49 years old with glioma. Some clones in this sample may be carry-over from other donors' samples. The sample in question was PBMCs, obtained from a glioma patient treated with radiotherapy, temozolomide or both. This CDR3 is CASSAAGGGETQYF. In DNA form, the CDR3 reads TGTGCCAGCAGTGCGGCAGGGGGCGGAGAGACCCAGTACTTC.